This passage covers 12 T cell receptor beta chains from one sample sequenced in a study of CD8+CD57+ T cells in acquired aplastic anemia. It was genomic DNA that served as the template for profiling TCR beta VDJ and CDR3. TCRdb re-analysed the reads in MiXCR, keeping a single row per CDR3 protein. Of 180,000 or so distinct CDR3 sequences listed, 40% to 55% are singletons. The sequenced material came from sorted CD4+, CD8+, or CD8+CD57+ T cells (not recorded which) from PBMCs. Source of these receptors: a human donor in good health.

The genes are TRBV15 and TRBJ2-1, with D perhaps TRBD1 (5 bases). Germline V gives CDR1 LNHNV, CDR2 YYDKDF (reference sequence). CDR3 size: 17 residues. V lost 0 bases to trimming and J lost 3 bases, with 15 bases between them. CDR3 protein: CATSRDHPGLNYNEQFF. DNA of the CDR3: TGTGCCACCAGCAGAGATCATCCAGGGTTAAACTACAATGAGCAGTTCTTC.

The CDR3 DNA is TGCAGCGTTGAGACTAGCGGGAGCTGGGCCAATAATGAAAAACTGTTTTTT. Protein: CSVETSGSWANNEKLFF. The chain links TRBV29-1 to TRBJ1-4; D not resolved. Deletions cut 3 bases from V and 4 bases from J, with 21 bases between. CDR3 size: 17 residues. CDR1 and CDR2 (germline): SQVTM, ANQGSEA.

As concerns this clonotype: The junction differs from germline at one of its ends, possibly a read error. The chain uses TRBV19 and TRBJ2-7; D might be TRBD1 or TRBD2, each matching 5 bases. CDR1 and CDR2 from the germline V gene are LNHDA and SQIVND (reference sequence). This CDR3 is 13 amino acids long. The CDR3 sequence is CVSGPGTEYEQYF. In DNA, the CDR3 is TGTGTCAGTGGTCCCGGGACCGAGTACGAGCAGTACTTC.

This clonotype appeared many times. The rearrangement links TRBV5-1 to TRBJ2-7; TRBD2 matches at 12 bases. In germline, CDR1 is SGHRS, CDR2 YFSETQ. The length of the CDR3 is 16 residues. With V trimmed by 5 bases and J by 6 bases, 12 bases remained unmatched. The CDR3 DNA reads TGCGCCAGCAGTCACACTAGCGGGAGGTTCCCTATCGAGCAGTACTTC. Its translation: CASSHTSGRFPIEQYF.

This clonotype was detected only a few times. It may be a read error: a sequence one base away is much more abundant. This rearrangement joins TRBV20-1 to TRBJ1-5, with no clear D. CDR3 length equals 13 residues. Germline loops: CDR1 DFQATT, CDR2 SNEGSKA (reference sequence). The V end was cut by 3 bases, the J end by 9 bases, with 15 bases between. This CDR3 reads CSASPPGESPQHF. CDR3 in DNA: TGCAGTGCTAGTCCCCCCGGCGAGTCGCCCCAGCATTTT.

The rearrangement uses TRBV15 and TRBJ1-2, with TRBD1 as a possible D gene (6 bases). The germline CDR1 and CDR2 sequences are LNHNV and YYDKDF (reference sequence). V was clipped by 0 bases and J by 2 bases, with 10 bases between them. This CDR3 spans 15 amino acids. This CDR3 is CATSRDPTGNYGYTF. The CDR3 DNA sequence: TGTGCCACCAGCAGAGATCCAACAGGGAACTATGGCTACACCTTC. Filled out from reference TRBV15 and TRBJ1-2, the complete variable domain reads DAMVIQNPRYQVTQFGKPVTLSCSQTLNHNVMYWYQQKSSQAPKLLFHYYDKDFNNEADTPDNFQSRRPNTSFCFLDIRSPGLGDTAMYLCATSRDPTGNYGYTFGSGTRLTVV.

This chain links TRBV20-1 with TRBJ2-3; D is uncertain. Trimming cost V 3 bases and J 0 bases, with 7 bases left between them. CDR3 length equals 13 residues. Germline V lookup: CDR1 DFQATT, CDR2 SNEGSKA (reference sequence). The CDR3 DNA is TGCAGTGCTAGTTTCCCTAGCACAGATACGCAGTATTTT. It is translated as CSASFPSTDTQYF.

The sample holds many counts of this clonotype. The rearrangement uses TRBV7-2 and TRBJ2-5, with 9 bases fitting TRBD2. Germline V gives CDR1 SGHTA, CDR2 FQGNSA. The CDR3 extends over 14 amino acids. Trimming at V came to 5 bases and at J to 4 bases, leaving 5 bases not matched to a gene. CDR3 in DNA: TGTGCCAGCAGCAAACCGACTAGCGGAGAGACCCAGTACTTC. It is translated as CASSKPTSGETQYF.

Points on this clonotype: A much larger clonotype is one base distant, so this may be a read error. The CDR3 DNA sequence: TGCGCCAGCGGCTTGGGCACAGGGGTAATGACTGAAGCTTTCTTT. Encoded protein: CASGLGTGVMTEAFF. The rearrangement joins TRBV5-1 to TRBJ1-1; 7 positions agree with TRBD1. The CDR3 runs to 15 residues. Germline CDR1 reads SGHRS; CDR2 reads YFSETQ.

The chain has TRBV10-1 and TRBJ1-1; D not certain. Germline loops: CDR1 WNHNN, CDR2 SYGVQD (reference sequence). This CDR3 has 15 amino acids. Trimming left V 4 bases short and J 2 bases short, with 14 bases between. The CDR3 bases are TGCGCCAGCAGTGTGTCTGTATCCCCAAACACTGAAGCTTTCTTT. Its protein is CASSVSVSPNTEAFF.

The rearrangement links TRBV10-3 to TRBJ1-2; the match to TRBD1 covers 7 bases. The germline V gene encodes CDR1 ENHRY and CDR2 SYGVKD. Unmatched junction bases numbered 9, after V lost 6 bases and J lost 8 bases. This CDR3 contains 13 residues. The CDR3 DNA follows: TGTGCCATCAGCTCGACAGGGATGCACGGCTACACCTTC. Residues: CAISSTGMHGYTF.

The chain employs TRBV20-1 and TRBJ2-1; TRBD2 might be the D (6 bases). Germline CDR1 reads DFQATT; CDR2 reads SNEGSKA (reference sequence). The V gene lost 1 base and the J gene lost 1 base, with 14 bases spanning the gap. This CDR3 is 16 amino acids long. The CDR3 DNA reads TGCAGTGCTAGAGTTAATCTAGCGAGATCCTACAATGAGCAGTTCTTC. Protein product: CSARVNLARSYNEQFF.